The next 13 T cell receptor beta chains were all read from a single sample in a study of T cells in Graves' hyperthyroidism and ophthalmopathy. TCR beta CDR3 sequences were amplified from RNA transcripts. A first-round RT-PCR of the TCR CDR3 used the HTBI primer set. TCRdb analysed the multiplex PCR reads with MiXCR anew, one entry per CDR3 protein. The sample contains some 270,000 distinct CDR3 sequences, roughly 13% of which appear only once. The sequenced material came from blood. These receptor sequences come from a woman in her forties with Graves' hyperthyroidism.

Many counts were recorded for this clonotype. This rearrangement joins TRBV7-2 to TRBJ2-7; tentative D call: TRBD1 (6 bases). The CDR3 covers 13 residues. Deletions cut 3 bases from V and 2 bases from J, with 8 bases between. Per the germline V gene, CDR1 is SGHTA and CDR2 is FQGNSA. The CDR3 sequence: CASSLGATYEQYF. DNA for the CDR3: TGTGCCAGCAGCTTGGGGGCAACCTACGAGCAGTACTTC.

This clonotype was recorded once. A read error may be the cause here, since a much bigger clone is one base away. V is TRBV14 and J is TRBJ1-1; TRBD1 agrees at 12 bases. CDR1 SGHDN and CDR2 FVKESK come from the germline V gene. This CDR3 spans 14 amino acids. The CDR3 DNA is TGTGCCAGCAGCCCGCCGGGACAGGGGGCGAGAGCTCTCTTT. Translation gives CASSPPGQGARALF.

This clonotype was picked up many times. The chain joins TRBV2 to TRBJ2-2; D may correspond to TRBD1 or TRBD2 (5 bases each). The CDR3 consists of 15 residues. Germline V gives CDR1 SNHLY, CDR2 FYNNEI. The ends were cut back, 6 bases at V and 7 bases at J, with 18 bases in the middle. CDR3 DNA: TGTGCCAGCAGGGGGGACGCAGGGTTGAGCGGGGAGCTGTTTTTT. It specifies CASRGDAGLSGELFF.

This clonotype was recorded a few times. The chain has TRBV6-1 and TRBJ1-5; D unclear. Germline-derived CDR1 and CDR2 are MNHNS and SASEGT. The CDR3 loop spans 14 amino acids. V gave up 2 bases and J gave up 3 bases, with 8 bases separating them. For the CDR3, the DNA is TGTGCCAGCAGTGAACGCAGCTTCAATCAGCCCCAGCATTTT. Residues: CASSERSFNQPQHF.

In this sample, this clonotype turned up many times. The chain combines TRBV12-3 or TRBV12-4 with TRBJ2-7, with TRBD2 identical over 10 bases. Trimming took 3 bases from V and 3 from J; bases not matched to a gene: 8. The CDR3 is 16 amino acids. CDR3 region: CASSFPQREGGYEQYF. The CDR3 DNA sequence: TGTGCCAGCAGTTTTCCCCAGCGGGAGGGAGGCTACGAGCAGTACTTC.

This clonotype came up a few times. The DNA of the CDR3 is TGCAGCGTAGGACAGGGCTTCTCTGGGGCCAACGTCCTGACTTTC. Amino acids: CSVGQGFSGANVLTF. V is TRBV29-1 and J is TRBJ2-6, with 8 nucleotides matching TRBD1. V shed 6 bases, J shed 0 bases, and the junction held 4 bases outside the gene matches. The V gene's germline CDR1 is SQVTM and CDR2 ANQGSEA. The CDR3 is 15 amino acids.

This clonotype was seen ten or more times. This chain connects TRBV7-2 to TRBJ2-3; TRBD2 might be the D (6 bases). CDR1 and CDR2 (germline): SGHTA, FQGNSA. The CDR3 runs to 14 residues. The V end was cut by 5 bases, the J end by 2 bases, with 11 bases between. This CDR3 reads CASSASSVTDTQYF. CDR3 nucleotides: TGTGCCAGCAGCGCCTCTAGCGTCACAGATACGCAGTATTTT.

This clonotype was counted ten times or more. The chain couples TRBV9 to TRBJ2-1, with TRBD2 as a possible D gene (6 bases). Trimming stripped 0 bases from V and 4 bases from J, with 14 bases between. The CDR3 sequence is 16 residues long. Germline V gene sequence: CDR1 SGDLS, CDR2 YYNGEE. The CDR3 reads CASSVEAGRHYNEQFF. The CDR3 region has the DNA TGTGCCAGCAGCGTAGAGGCGGGACGCCATTACAATGAGCAGTTCTTC. The whole variable domain, filled in from reference TRBV9 and TRBJ2-1, reads DSGVTQTPKHLITATGQRVTLRCSPRSGDLSVYWYQQSLDQGLQFLIQYYNGEERAKGNILERFSAQQFPDLHSELNLSSLELGDSALYFCASSVEAGRHYNEQFFGPGTRLTVL.

A few counts support this clonotype. The rearrangement joins TRBV9 to TRBJ1-1, with a possible D match to TRBD1 (6 bases). The CDR3 is made up of 16 amino acids. Germline lookup yields CDR1 SGDLS and CDR2 YYNGEE. The V end lost 2 bases, the J end lost 5 bases, and 19 bases lay between the germline ends. DNA of the CDR3: TGTGCCAGCAGCGTTGGGGGCGCCAGTGGGGGAACTGAAGCTTTCTTT. It encodes CASSVGGASGGTEAFF.

In its sample, this clonotype was seen many times. The chain carries TRBV12-3 or TRBV12-4 and TRBJ1-2, with D tentatively TRBD1 (5 bases). V was cut by 7 bases and J by 5 bases, with 14 bases left in between. The CDR3 loop spans 13 amino acids. The CDR3 loop reads CASNLPGGYGYTF. The CDR3 DNA is TGTGCCAGCAACCTCCCGGGGGGTTATGGCTACACCTTC.

J is TRBJ2-3 and V is TRBV9, with 9 bases that match TRBD2. The CDR3 loop spans 13 amino acids. The ends lost 7 bases at V and 5 bases at J; junction bases unmatched: 5. Germline lookup yields CDR1 SGDLS and CDR2 YYNGEE. CDR3 DNA: TGTGCCAGCGGCTTAGCGGGAGAAGATACGCAGTATTTT. It specifies CASGLAGEDTQYF.

In its sample, this clonotype was seen many times. The junction differs from germline at one of its ends, possibly a read error. The chain has TRBV28 and TRBJ2-1, with TRBD1 matching over 8 bases. CDR1 is MDHEN, CDR2 SYDVKM, per germline. CDR3 length: 16 amino acids. CDR3 amino acids: CASSQLAGGAYNEQFF. CDR3 in DNA: TGCGCCAGCAGCCAACTAGCAGGGGGCGCCTACAACGAGCAGTTCTTC. The entire variable domain, with the rest obtained from reference TRBV28 and TRBJ2-1, is as follows: DVKVTQSSRYLVKRTGEKVFLECVQDMDHENMFWYRQDPGLGLRLIYFSYDVKMKEKGDIPEGYSVSREKKERFSLILESASTNQTSMYLCASSQLAGGAYNEQFFGPGTRLTVL.

The CDR3 region is CASSPAGFSGNTIYF. CDR3 DNA sequence: TGTGCCAGCAGCCCAGCGGGGTTCTCTGGAAACACCATATATTTT. V gene TRBV7-8 combines with J gene TRBJ1-3; D is unresolved. The length of the CDR3 is 15 residues. Trimming stripped 5 bases from V and 0 bases from J, with 11 bases between. Germline-derived CDR1 and CDR2 are SGHVS and FQNEAQ.